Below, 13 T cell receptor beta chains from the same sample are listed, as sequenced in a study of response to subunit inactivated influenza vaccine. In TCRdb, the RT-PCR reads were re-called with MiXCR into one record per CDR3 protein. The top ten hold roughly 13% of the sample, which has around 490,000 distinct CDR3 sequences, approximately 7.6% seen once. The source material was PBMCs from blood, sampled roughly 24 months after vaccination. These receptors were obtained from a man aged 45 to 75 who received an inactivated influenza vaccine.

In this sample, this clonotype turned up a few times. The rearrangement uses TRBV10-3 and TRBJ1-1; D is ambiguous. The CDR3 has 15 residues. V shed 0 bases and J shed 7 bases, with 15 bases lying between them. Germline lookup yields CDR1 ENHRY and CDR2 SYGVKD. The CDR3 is CAISESVTGRDEAFF. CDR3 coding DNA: TGTGCCATCAGTGAGTCGGTTACCGGGCGGGATGAAGCTTTCTTT.

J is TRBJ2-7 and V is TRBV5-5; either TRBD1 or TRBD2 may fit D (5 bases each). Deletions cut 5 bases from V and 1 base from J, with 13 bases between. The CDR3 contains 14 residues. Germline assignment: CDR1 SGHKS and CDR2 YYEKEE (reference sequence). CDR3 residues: CASRPGTVSYEQYF. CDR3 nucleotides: TGTGCCAGCAGGCCCGGGACGGTTTCCTACGAGCAGTACTTC.

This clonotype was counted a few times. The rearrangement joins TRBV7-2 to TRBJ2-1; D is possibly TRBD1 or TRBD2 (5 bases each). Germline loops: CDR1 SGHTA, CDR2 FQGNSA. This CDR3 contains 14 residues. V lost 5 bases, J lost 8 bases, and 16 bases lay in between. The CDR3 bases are TGTGCCAGCAGCATGGGACGATTTCAGGATGAGCAGTTCTTC. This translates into CASSMGRFQDEQFF.

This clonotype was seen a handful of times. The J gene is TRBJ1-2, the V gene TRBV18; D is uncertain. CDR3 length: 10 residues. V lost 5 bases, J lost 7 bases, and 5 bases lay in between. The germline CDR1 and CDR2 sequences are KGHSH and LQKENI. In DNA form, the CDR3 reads TGTGCCAGCTCAGGCCCTGGCTACACCTTC. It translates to CASSGPGYTF.

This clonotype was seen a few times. The CDR3 region is CASRSGTRGVGIRSPKNIQYF. The CDR3 region has the DNA TGTGCCAGCAGGTCCGGGACACGGGGAGTCGGAATAAGGAGTCCCAAAAACATTCAGTACTTC. V gene TRBV2 combines with J gene TRBJ2-4; the D gene is possibly TRBD1 (6 bases). Trimming stripped 6 bases from V and 2 bases from J, with 32 bases between. The CDR3 covers 21 residues. CDR1 and CDR2 (germline): SNHLY, FYNNEI.

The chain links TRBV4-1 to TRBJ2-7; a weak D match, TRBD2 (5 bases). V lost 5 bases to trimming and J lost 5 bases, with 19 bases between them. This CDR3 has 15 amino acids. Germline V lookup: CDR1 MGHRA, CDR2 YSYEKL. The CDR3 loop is CASSLTSEGPDEQYF. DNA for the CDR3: TGCGCCAGCAGCTTAACCTCCGAGGGTCCCGACGAGCAGTACTTC.

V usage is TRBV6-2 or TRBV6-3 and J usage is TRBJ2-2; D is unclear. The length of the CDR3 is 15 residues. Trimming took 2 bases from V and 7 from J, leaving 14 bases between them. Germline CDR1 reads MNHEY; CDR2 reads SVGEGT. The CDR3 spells CASSYRAEFGGELFF. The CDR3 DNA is TGTGCCAGCAGTTACCGGGCGGAATTTGGCGGGGAGCTGTTTTTT.

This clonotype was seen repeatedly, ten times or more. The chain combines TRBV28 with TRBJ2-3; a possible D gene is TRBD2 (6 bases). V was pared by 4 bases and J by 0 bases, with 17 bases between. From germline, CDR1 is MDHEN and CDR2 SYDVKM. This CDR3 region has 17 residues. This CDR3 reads CASSSLDYTYSTDTQYF. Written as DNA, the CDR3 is TGTGCCAGCAGTTCTCTGGACTACACGTATAGCACAGATACGCAGTATTTT.

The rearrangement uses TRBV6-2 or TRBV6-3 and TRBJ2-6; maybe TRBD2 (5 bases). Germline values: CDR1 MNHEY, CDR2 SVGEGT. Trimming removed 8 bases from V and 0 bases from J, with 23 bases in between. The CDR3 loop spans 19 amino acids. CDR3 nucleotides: TGTGCCAGCCGTACCGACGTTGCAGAGGGATACTCTGGGGCCAACGTCCTGACTTTC. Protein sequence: CASRTDVAEGYSGANVLTF.

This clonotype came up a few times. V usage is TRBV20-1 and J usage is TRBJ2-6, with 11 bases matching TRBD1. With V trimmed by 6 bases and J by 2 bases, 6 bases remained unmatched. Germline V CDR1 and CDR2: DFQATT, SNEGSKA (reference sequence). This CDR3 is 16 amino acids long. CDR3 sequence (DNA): TGCAGTGCCCCAGGGACAGGGGGACCTGGGGCCAACGTCCTGACTTTC. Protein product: CSAPGTGGPGANVLTF.

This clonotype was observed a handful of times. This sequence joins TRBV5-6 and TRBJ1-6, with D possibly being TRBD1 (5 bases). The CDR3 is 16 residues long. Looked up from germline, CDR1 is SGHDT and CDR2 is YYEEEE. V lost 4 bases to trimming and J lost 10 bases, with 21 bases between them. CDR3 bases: TGTGCCAGCAGCCTTACCGGGACGGGCGTGAGGTCACCCCTCCACTTT. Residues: CASSLTGTGVRSPLHF.

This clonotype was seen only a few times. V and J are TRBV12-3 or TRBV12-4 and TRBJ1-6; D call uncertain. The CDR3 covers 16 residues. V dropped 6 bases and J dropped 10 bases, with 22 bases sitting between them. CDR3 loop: CASRDGPPRRESPLHF. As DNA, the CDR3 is TGTGCCAGCAGGGACGGACCTCCCCGAAGAGAGTCACCCCTCCACTTT.

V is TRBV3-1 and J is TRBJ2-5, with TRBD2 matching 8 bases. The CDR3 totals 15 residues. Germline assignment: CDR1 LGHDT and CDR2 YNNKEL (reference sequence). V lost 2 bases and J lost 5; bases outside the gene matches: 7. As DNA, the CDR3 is TGTGCCAGCAGCCAAACAGGACGGGGGGGCGAGACCCAGTACTTC. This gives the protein CASSQTGRGGETQYF.